The 28 T cell receptor beta chains below all came from one sample that was sequenced in a study of T-cell reconstitution after alpha-beta-depleted transplantation in children. Researchers prepared the TCRbeta library using unique molecular identifiers, the study reports. TCRdb re-called the PCR reads with MiXCR, one entry per CDR3 protein. This table has 440,000 or so distinct CDR3 sequences, roughly 10% appearing once. The sequences come from PBMCs from the stem cell graft donor, collected from the stem cell graft. The receptors were sampled from a human donor who donated a stem cell graft to a child with acute myeloid leukemia.

At least ten counts were recorded for this clonotype. This chain links TRBV20-1 with TRBJ2-1; TRBD2 aligns across 10 bases. V lost 3 bases, J lost 10 bases, and 9 bases stayed unmatched. From germline, CDR1 is DFQATT and CDR2 SNEGSKA (reference sequence). The CDR3 length is 14 residues. DNA of the CDR3: TGCAGTGCTAGTGATAGCGGGGGGCCCGGAGAGCAGTTCTTC. Its translation is CSASDSGGPGEQFF.

V usage is TRBV20-1 and J usage is TRBJ1-2; 9 bases line up with TRBD1. J gave up 4 bases and V 8 bases, and 17 bases lay outside the gene matches. There are 16 residues in the CDR3. Germline values: CDR1 DFQATT, CDR2 SNEGSKA (reference sequence). CDR3 bases: TGCAGTCTTGCCCCGGGGCCCGGGACAGGGTTCTATGGCTACACCTTC. This encodes CSLAPGPGTGFYGYTF.

There are a few counts of this clonotype. This chain uses TRBV7-9 with TRBJ1-1, with 7 nucleotides matching TRBD1. The ends lost 8 bases at V and 3 bases at J; junction bases unmatched: 6. The CDR3 spans 13 residues. The germline CDR1 and CDR2 sequences are SEHNR and FQNEAQ (reference sequence). CDR3: CASGITGDTEAFF. CDR3 DNA: TGTGCCAGCGGGATAACAGGGGACACTGAAGCTTTCTTT.

This clonotype was seen ten or more times. The V gene is TRBV7-2, the J gene TRBJ1-1; TRBD1 agrees at 8 bases. The CDR3 consists of 13 residues. CDR1 is SGHTA, CDR2 FQGNSA, per germline. V lost 0 bases and J lost 6; bases outside the gene matches: 0. The CDR3 here is CASSLAQGAEAFF. In DNA form, the CDR3 reads TGTGCCAGCAGCTTAGCACAGGGGGCTGAAGCTTTCTTT.

This clonotype occurred a few times. The chain joins TRBV6-1 to TRBJ1-2; 7 nucleotides align to TRBD1. The CDR3 length is 14 residues. From germline, CDR1 is MNHNS and CDR2 SASEGT. V was clipped by 6 bases and J by 8 bases; unmatched bases: 12. Here the CDR3 DNA reads TGTGCCAGCAGAGACCGGGGACAGCCCGTGGGCTACACCTTC. Protein sequence: CASRDRGQPVGYTF.

This clonotype was seen more than once but under ten times. The rearrangement joins TRBV20-1 to TRBJ2-3; TRBD1 agrees at 9 bases. The CDR3 contains 12 residues. V trimming: 6 bases; J trimming: 6 bases; junction bases outside the gene matches: 4. Germline CDR1 reads DFQATT; CDR2 reads SNEGSKA (reference sequence). CDR3 nucleotide sequence: TGCAGTGCCCAGACAGGGGGGGATACGCAGTATTTT. It translates to CSAQTGGDTQYF.

Many counts were recorded for this clonotype. One junction end disagrees with the germline gene, perhaps due to a read error. This sequence joins TRBV7-3 and TRBJ1-1; no definite D call. Looked up from germline, CDR1 is SGHTA and CDR2 is FQGTGA. The CDR3 runs 13 residues. The CDR3 bases are TGCGCCAGCAGCTTGGAGTTGAACACTGAAGCTTTCTTT. This codes for CASSLELNTEAFF.

This clonotype was detected only a few times. The chain recombines TRBV20-1 with TRBJ1-1; possibly TRBD1 for D (6 bases). The CDR3 has 13 residues. In germline, CDR1 is DFQATT, CDR2 SNEGSKA (reference sequence). Trimming cost V 6 bases and J 7 bases, with 18 bases left between them. CDR3 residues: CSAADRLANEAFF. The CDR3 coding sequence is TGCAGTGCAGCAGACAGGTTAGCCAATGAAGCTTTCTTT.

This chain uses TRBV27 with TRBJ1-2; D not certain. The CDR3 totals 15 residues. V dropped 6 bases and J dropped 8 bases, with 22 bases sitting between them. The germline gives CDR1 MNHEY, CDR2 SMNVEV (reference sequence). Here the CDR3 reads CASSLISGSWEGYTF. CDR3 in DNA: TGTGCCAGCAGCCTCATCTCTGGGAGCTGGGAGGGCTACACCTTC.

The chain's CDR3 is CSARGSRPNPVHNEQFF. The CDR3 region has the DNA TGCAGTGCTAGAGGTAGCAGACCCAATCCCGTCCACAATGAGCAGTTCTTC. The chain links TRBV20-1 to TRBJ2-1, with unresolved D. Germline-derived CDR1 and CDR2 are DFQATT and SNEGSKA (reference sequence). Trimming cost V 1 base and J 5 bases, with 21 bases left between them. This CDR3 contains 17 residues.

The CDR3 protein is CASTQGVSEQYV. In nucleotides, the CDR3 is TGTGCCAGCACCCAAGGAGTCTCCGAGCAGTACGTC. The rearrangement uses TRBV3-1 and TRBJ2-7; D gene ambiguous. The V gene's germline CDR1 is LGHDT and CDR2 YNNKEL (reference sequence). The CDR3 has 12 residues.

This clonotype was detected only a few times. This sequence joins TRBV12-5 and TRBJ1-2; D not certain. The length of the CDR3 is 15 residues. The V end was cut by 0 bases, the J end by 3 bases, with 11 bases between. Germline loops: CDR1 LGHNT, CDR2 FRNRAP. The CDR3 sequence is CASGLVLGGDYGYTF. For the CDR3, the DNA is TGTGCTAGTGGTTTGGTATTGGGAGGAGACTATGGCTACACCTTC.

This clonotype has more than one count but fewer than ten. V gene TRBV7-2 combines with J gene TRBJ1-3; D call uncertain. CDR3 length equals 14 residues. The V gene lost 2 bases and the J gene lost 2 bases, with 7 bases spanning the gap. Per the germline V gene, CDR1 is SGHTA and CDR2 is FQGNSA. CDR3 protein: CASSLSYAGNTIYF. The CDR3 coding sequence is TGTGCCAGCAGCTTATCCTACGCTGGAAACACCATATATTTT.

The chain employs TRBV3-1 and TRBJ2-3, with 8 bases aligning to TRBD2. With V trimmed by 0 bases and J by 2 bases, 10 bases remained unmatched. The CDR3 runs 18 residues. Germline V gene sequence: CDR1 LGHDT, CDR2 YNNKEL (reference sequence). The DNA for the CDR3 is TGTGCCAGCAGCCAAGACCCCCAGTTAGCGGGATTCACAGATACGCAGTATTTT. It encodes CASSQDPQLAGFTDTQYF.

This clonotype was picked up a small number of times. J is TRBJ2-4 and V is TRBV7-2; D is perhaps TRBD2 (6 bases). Between the trimmed V and J ends, which lost 3 bases and 0 bases, there was a span of 9 bases. CDR3 size: 15 residues. Germline V gene sequence: CDR1 SGHTA, CDR2 FQGNSA. The CDR3 is CASSFSGIAKNIQYF. For the CDR3, the DNA is TGTGCCAGCAGCTTTAGCGGTATAGCCAAAAACATTCAGTACTTC.

This clonotype occurred many times. The V call is TRBV5-5, the J call TRBJ2-7; TRBD1 aligns across 7 bases. The CDR3 covers 15 residues. The V gene end was trimmed by 4 bases and the J gene end by 4 bases; junction bases not matched to a gene: 11. CDR1 SGHKS and CDR2 YYEKEE come from the germline V gene (reference sequence). The CDR3 is CASSIRRQGLYEQYF. The CDR3, as DNA: TGTGCCAGCAGCATACGACGACAGGGATTGTACGAGCAGTACTTC. The variable domain in full, with the rest retrieved from reference TRBV5-5 and TRBJ2-7, is DAGVTQSPTHLIKTRGQQVTLRCSPISGHKSVSWYQQVLGQGPQFIFQYYEKEERGRGNFPDRFSARQFPNYSSELNVNALLLGDSALYLCASSIRRQGLYEQYFGPGTRLTVT.

This chain's CDR3 is CSARVTGGGSEQYF. Here the CDR3 DNA reads TGCAGTGCTAGAGTAACAGGGGGCGGGTCCGAGCAGTACTTC. This rearrangement joins TRBV20-1 to TRBJ2-7, with TRBD1 identical over 9 bases. Germline CDR1 and CDR2: DFQATT and SNEGSKA (reference sequence). This CDR3 has 14 amino acids. The V gene end was trimmed by 1 base and the J gene end by 6 bases; junction bases not matched to a gene: 7.

The rearrangement links TRBV7-6 to TRBJ2-1, with 7 bases that match TRBD1. CDR3 length: 16 residues. Germline CDR1 is SGHVS and CDR2 is FNYEAQ. V lost 5 bases and J lost 8; bases outside the gene matches: 15. DNA for the CDR3: TGTGCCAGCAGCCCCTCCCGATACAGGGGAAGGGATGAGCAGTTCTTC. It codes for CASSPSRYRGRDEQFF.

This clonotype was seen ten or more times. V and J are TRBV7-9 and TRBJ2-1, with a weak D call TRBD2 (6 bases). The germline CDR1 and CDR2 sequences are SEHNR and FQNEAQ (reference sequence). The CDR3 length is 16 residues. V shed 2 bases and J shed 0 bases, with 11 bases lying between them. The CDR3 sequence: CASSLSGTFSYNEQFF. The CDR3 DNA sequence: TGTGCCAGCAGCTTATCCGGGACTTTCTCCTACAATGAGCAGTTCTTC.

The rearrangement joins TRBV5-1 to TRBJ2-3, with D uncertain. Germline values: CDR1 SGHRS, CDR2 YFSETQ. The CDR3 covers 13 residues. The ends were cut back, 2 bases at V and 9 bases at J, with 13 bases in the middle. The CDR3 is CASSLDPSRTQYF. The DNA of the CDR3 is TGCGCCAGCAGCTTAGACCCATCCCGGACGCAGTATTTT.

Ten or more counts support this clonotype. CDR3 DNA: TGTGCCACCGCCGGGAAAGACTCTGGGGCCAACGTCCTGACTTTC. Translation: CATAGKDSGANVLTF. The chain joins TRBV15 to TRBJ2-6; TRBD2 is a possible D gene (5 bases). V shed 8 bases and J shed 0 bases, with 11 bases lying between them. Germline V gene lookup returns CDR1 LNHNV and CDR2 YYDKDF (reference sequence). This CDR3 contains 15 residues.

This chain uses TRBV10-1 with TRBJ2-1; 10 positions match TRBD2. Germline V CDR1 and CDR2: WNHNN, SYGVQD (reference sequence). The length of the CDR3 is 14 residues. The V segment lost 6 bases and the J segment 5 bases; nucleotides outside the gene matches: 4. CDR3 residues: CASSWTSGDNEQFF. Written as DNA, the CDR3 is TGCGCCAGCAGCTGGACTAGCGGAGACAATGAGCAGTTCTTC.

This clonotype was picked up many times. The chain carries TRBV5-1 and TRBJ2-7; possible D gene TRBD1, 5 bases. Per the germline V gene, CDR1 is SGHRS and CDR2 is YFSETQ. There are 11 residues in the CDR3. Trimming pared 5 bases from V and 3 bases from J, leaving 6 bases between. The CDR3 sequence: CASRDNYEQYF. CDR3 bases: TGCGCCAGCAGGGACAACTACGAGCAGTACTTC. Supplemented by reference TRBV5-1 and TRBJ2-7, the full variable domain reads KAGVTQTPRYLIKTRGQQVTLSCSPISGHRSVSWYQQTPGQGLQFLFEYFSETQRNKGNFPGRFSGRQFSNSRSEMNVSTLELGDSALYLCASRDNYEQYFGPGTRLTVT.

Ten or more counts support this clonotype. The CDR3 bases are TGTGCCACCAGTGATCCCTCCGGGACATCCAATGAGCAGTTCTTC. This sequence encodes CATSDPSGTSNEQFF. The rearrangement joins TRBV24-1 to TRBJ2-1; TRBD1 might be the D (6 bases). CDR3 size: 15 residues. The germline V gene has CDR1 KGHDR and CDR2 SFDVKD. V dropped 3 bases and J dropped 6 bases, with 14 bases sitting between them.

This clonotype appeared a few times. The junction differs from germline at one of its ends, possibly a read error. The V and J genes are TRBV6-1 and TRBJ1-1, with D unresolved. Per the germline V gene, CDR1 is MNHNS and CDR2 is SASEGT. This CDR3 comprises 14 residues. The CDR3 spells CASSEAHDLGRLLF. Here the CDR3 DNA reads TGTGCCAGCAGTGAAGCGCATGATCTCGGCCGCCTCCTCTTT.

The rearrangement uses TRBV11-1 and TRBJ2-3, with 7 bases lining up with TRBD2. J was trimmed by 1 base and V by 5 bases; bases with no gene match: 12. This CDR3 contains 17 residues. CDR1 is SGHAT, CDR2 FQDESV, per germline (reference sequence). CDR3 DNA sequence: TGTGCCAGCAGCCCGCGACTAGCCCCAGCCCGCACAGATACGCAGTATTTT. It is translated as CASSPRLAPARTDTQYF. Full variable domain (rest looked up from reference TRBV11-1 and TRBJ2-3): EAEVAQSPRYKITEKSQAVAFWCDPISGHATLYWYRQILGQGPELLVQFQDESVVDDSQLPKDRFSAERLKGVDSTLKIQPAELGDSAMYLCASSPRLAPARTDTQYFGPGTRLTVL.

CDR3 region: CASSYFRGQGDTQYF. In DNA, the CDR3 is TGCGCCAGCAGCTACTTCAGGGGGCAAGGGGATACGCAGTATTTT. The chain links TRBV5-1 to TRBJ2-3, with 8 bases fitting TRBD1. Losses at the gene ends were 3 bases for V and 6 bases for J; bases not matched to a gene: 9. The V gene's germline CDR1 is SGHRS and CDR2 YFSETQ. This CDR3 is built from 15 residues.

The chain uses TRBV6-1 and TRBJ1-1; 8 nucleotides align to TRBD1. Germline assignment: CDR1 MNHNS and CDR2 SASEGT. The CDR3 is made up of 15 amino acids. The V segment lost 6 bases and the J segment 1 base; nucleotides outside the gene matches: 7. CDR3 DNA sequence: TGTGCCAGCAGAGACACAGGGGGGAGGAACACTGAAGCTTTCTTT. Translated, it gives CASRDTGGRNTEAFF.